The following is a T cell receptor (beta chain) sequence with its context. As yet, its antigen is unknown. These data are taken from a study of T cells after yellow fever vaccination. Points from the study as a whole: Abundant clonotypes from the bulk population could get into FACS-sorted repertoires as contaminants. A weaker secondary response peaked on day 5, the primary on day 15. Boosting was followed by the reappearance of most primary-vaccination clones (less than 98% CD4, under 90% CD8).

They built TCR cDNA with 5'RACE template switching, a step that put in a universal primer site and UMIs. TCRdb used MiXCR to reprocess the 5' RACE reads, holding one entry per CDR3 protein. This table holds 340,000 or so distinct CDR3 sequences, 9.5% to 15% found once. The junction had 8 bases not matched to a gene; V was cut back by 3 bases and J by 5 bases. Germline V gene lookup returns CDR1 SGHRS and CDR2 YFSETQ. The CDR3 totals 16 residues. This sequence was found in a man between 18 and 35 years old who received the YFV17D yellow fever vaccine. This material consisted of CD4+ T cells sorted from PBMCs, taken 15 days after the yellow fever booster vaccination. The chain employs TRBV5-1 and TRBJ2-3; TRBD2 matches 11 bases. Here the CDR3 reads CASSSLLAGAGDTQYF. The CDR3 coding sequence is TGCGCCAGCAGCTCGCTACTAGCGGGGGCAGGAGATACGCAGTATTTT. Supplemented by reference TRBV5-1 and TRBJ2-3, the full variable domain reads KAGVTQTPRYLIKTRGQQVTLSCSPISGHRSVSWYQQTPGQGLQFLFEYFSETQRNKGNFPGRFSGRQFSNSRSEMNVSTLELGDSALYLCASSSLLAGAGDTQYFGPGTRLTVL.